This TCR beta chain was profiled in a study of cytomegalovirus exposure and HLA in healthy donors. TCRdb's table, derived via immunoSEQ multiplex PCR, lists solely in-frame clones and lacks some. The sample carries some 170,000 clones, around 92% recorded once. Separate from the approximately 700-subject first cohort was the approximately 110-subject validation cohort, to which the donors belonged. The CDR3 spans 16 residues. V lost 0 bases to trimming and J lost 2 bases, with 14 bases between them. Germline CDR1 reads MNHEY; CDR2 reads SVGAGI. The chain is built from TRBV6-5 and TRBJ2-7; D possibly corresponds to TRBD1 (5 bases). Input material: PBMCs. The TCR was taken from a woman younger than 30 in good health and CMV-seropositive. CDR3 sequence (DNA): TGTGCCAGCAGTTACTCACCAGGACACACCACCTACGAGCAGTACTTC. This encodes CASSYSPGHTTYEQYF.